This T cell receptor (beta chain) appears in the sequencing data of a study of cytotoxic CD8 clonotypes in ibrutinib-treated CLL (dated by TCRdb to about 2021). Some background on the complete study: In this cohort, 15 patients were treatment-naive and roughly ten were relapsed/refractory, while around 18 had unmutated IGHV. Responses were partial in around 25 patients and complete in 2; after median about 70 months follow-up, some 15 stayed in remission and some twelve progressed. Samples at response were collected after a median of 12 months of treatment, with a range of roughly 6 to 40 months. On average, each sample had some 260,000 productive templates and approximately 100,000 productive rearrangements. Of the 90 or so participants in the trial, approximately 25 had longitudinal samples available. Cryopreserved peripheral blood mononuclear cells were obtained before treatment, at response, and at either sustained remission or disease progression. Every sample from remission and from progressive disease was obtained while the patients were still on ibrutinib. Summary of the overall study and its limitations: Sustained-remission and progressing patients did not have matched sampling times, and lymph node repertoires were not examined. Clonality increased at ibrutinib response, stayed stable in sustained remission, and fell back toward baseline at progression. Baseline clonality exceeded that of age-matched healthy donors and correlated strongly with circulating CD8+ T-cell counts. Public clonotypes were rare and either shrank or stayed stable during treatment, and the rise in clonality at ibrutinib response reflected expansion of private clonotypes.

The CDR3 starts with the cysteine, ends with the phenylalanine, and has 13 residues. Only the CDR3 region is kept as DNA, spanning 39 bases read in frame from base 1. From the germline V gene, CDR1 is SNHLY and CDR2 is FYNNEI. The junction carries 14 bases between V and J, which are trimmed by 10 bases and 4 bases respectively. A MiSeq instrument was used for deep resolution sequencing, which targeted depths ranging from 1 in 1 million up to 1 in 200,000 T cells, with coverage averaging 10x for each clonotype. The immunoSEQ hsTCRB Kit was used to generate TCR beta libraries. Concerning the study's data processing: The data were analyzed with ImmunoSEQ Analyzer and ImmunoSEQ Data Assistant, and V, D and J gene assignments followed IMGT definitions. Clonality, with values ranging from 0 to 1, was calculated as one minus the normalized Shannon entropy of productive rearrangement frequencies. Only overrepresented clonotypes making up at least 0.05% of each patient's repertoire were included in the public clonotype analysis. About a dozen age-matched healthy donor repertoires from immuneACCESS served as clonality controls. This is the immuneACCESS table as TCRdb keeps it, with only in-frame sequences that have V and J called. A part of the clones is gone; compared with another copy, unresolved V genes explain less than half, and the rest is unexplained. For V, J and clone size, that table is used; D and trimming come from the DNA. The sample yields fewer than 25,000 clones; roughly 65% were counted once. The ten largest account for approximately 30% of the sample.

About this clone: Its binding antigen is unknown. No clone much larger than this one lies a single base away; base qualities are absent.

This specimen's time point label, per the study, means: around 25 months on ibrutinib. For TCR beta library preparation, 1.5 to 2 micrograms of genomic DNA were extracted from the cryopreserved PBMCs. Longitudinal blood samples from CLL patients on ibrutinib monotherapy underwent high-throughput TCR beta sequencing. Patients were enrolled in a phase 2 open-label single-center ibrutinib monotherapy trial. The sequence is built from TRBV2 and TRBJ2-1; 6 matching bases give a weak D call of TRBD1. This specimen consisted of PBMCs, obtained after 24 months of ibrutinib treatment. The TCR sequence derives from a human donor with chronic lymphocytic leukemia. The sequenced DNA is TGTGCCACTGCCGGGACACCGTACAATGAGCAGTTCTTC. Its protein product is CATAGTPYNEQFF.